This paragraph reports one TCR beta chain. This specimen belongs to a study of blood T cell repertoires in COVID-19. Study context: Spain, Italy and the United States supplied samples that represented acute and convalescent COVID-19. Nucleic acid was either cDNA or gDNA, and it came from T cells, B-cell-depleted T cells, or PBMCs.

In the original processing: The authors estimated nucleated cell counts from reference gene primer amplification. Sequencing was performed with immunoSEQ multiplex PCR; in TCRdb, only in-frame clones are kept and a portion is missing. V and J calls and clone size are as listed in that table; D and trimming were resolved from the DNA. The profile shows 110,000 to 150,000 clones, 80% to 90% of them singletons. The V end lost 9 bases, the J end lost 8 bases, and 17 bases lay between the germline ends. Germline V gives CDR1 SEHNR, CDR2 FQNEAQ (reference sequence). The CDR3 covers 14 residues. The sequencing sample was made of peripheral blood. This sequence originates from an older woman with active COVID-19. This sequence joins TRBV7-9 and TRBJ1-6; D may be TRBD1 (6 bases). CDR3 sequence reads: CASGASQGYSPLHF. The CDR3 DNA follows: TGTGCCAGTGGTGCGTCGCAGGGGTATTCACCCCTCCACTTT.